This record covers a single T cell receptor beta chain. This clonotype has just one count. Its specific antigen is unknown. No base quality values were provided; no much bigger clone lies one nucleotide off. One read alone is weak evidence. The data were obtained in a study of response to subunit inactivated influenza vaccine (dated by TCRdb to about 2018). In terms of the full investigation: To follow how T cells responded to a trivalent subunit inactivated influenza vaccine, the researchers relied on deep quantitative profiling of the T cell receptor repertoire.

Here V drops 2 bases and J drops 0 bases, and the junction holds 7 bases not matched to any gene. The germline V gene (reference sequence) sets CDR1 to MNHEY and CDR2 to SMNVEV. From cysteine to phenylalanine, the CDR3 is 18 amino acids long. Of all the DNA, just the CDR3 is kept, 54 bases in frame from base 1. What the study reported, not specific to this receptor: The authors suggested that each seasonal influenza vaccination may recruit only a limited number of new T cells.

The library came from RT-PCR. TCRdb names Illumina HiSeq 2500 as the instrument used. The raw public data were reprocessed by TCRdb itself: fastp quality trimming at Q25, MiXCR clonotype calling, in-frame beta chains only. Here each entry gathers all rows of one CDR3 protein and keeps the most common genes and DNA. The sample table holds fewer than 250,000 distinct CDR3 sequences, of which about an eighth were seen once. About a quarter of the sample is held by the ten biggest clonotypes. Recombination linked TRBV27 to TRBJ2-6; 7 central bases correspond to TRBD1. The source of this sequence is a man in his fifties or sixties who received an inactivated influenza vaccine. Donor details come from another sample of the same person, matched by shared clones. Sequencing was performed on CD8+ T cells sorted from PBMCs, taken about 5 days after vaccination. The CDR3 protein sequence reads: CASSLLRTGTSGANVLTF. The sequenced DNA: TGTGCCAGCAGTTTACTAAGGACAGGAACCTCTGGGGCCAACGTCCTGACTTTC.